This T cell receptor (beta chain) was identified during a study of blood T cell repertoires in COVID-19 (dated by TCRdb to 2018 to 2020). Study-level background: Samples covering the acute and convalescent phases of COVID-19 were provided by collaborators in the United States, Italy and Spain. Nearly every sample came with metadata listing a de-identified subject ID, COVID-19 status, age in years and sex. A freely available public database, intended as a resource for researchers studying the immune response to SARS-CoV-2, is where the repertoires were released. The dataset comprised deeply sampled blood TCRbeta repertoires from subjects exposed to, actively infected with, or recovered from COVID-19. The material from the prospective study consisted of cDNA or gDNA derived from T cells, B-cell-depleted T cells, or PBMCs. Samples came from the ongoing ImmuneRACE study (first 160 participants) plus 1,254 subjects from 6 global collaborators. HLA class I and class II types, where available, came from metadata supplied by the sample provider rather than from assay-based typing. Overall study outcomes, separate from this receptor: Clinical and demographic metadata were provided uncurated, with the amount varying by source and participant.

Each collaborating institution followed its own protocols to collect whole blood in K2EDTA tubes. For TCRbeta analysis, collaborator samples were shipped as frozen whole blood, as isolated PBMCs, or as DNA extracted from either sample type. TCRbeta CDR3 regions were amplified from genomic DNA by means of the immunoSEQ Assay, a bias-controlled multiplex PCR. The published analysis was carried out like this. Nucleated cell counts per sample were estimated from amplification of reference gene primers within the assay. To quantify the absolute abundance of each unique TCRbeta CDR3 rearrangement, sequence reads were collapsed and filtered. For each sample, productive Simpson clonality was calculated by taking the square root of Simpson's diversity index across productive rearrangements. The table comes from immuneACCESS by way of TCRdb, which keeps in-frame sequences with V and J called. Part of the clones is missing from these tables; in studies checked, under half for an unresolved V gene and the rest for unknown reasons. That table gives V, J and clone size, and the DNA gave D and trimming. The sample table lists roughly 170,000 clones, about 75% of them with a count of one. The ten biggest clones cover 26% of the sample.

Turning to this clone: No antigen is known for it. Per-base quality was not reported, and no clone a single base away is much larger than it.

In the germline V gene (reference sequence), CDR1 corresponds to LGHDT and CDR2 to YNNKEL. The CDR3, cysteine through phenylalanine, is 16 amino acids long. The sequence is cut down to CDR3 DNA, 48 bases in frame from base 1. V and J are truncated by 0 bases and 7 bases respectively, leaving an intervening sequence of 19 bases. The source material was peripheral blood. The sequence is built from TRBV3-1 (or the pseudogene TRBV3-2) and TRBJ2-7; 5 matching bases give a weak D call of TRBD2. This TCR derives from a woman in her seventies with acute or convalescent COVID-19. The CDR3 region reads CASSQDFSSTSYEQYF. The nucleotide sequence reads TGTGCCAGCAGCCAAGACTTTTCGAGTACTAGTTATGAGCAGTACTTC.